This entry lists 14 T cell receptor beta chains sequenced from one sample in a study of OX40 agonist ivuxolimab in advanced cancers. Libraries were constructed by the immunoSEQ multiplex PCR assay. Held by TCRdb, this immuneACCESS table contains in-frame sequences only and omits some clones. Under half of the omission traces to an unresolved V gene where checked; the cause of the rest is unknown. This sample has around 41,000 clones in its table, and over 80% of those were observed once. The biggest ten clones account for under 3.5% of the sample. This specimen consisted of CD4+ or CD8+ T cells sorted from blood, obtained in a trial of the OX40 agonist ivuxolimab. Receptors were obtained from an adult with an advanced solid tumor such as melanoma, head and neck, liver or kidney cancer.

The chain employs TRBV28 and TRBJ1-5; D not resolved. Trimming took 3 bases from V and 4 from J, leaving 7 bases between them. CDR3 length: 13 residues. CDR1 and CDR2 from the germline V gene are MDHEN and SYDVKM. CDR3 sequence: CASSLDGNQPQHF. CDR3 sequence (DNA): TGTGCCAGCAGTTTGGACGGGAATCAGCCCCAGCATTTT.

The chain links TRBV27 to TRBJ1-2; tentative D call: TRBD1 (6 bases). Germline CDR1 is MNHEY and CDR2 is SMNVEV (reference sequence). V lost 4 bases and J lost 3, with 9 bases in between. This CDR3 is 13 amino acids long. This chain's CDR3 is CASSWGRDYGYTF. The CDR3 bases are TGTGCCAGCAGTTGGGGGCGCGACTATGGCTACACCTTC.

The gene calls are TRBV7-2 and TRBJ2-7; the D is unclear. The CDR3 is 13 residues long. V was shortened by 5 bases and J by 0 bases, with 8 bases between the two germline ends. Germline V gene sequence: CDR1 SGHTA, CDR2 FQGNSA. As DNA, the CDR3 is TGTGCCAGCAGCGCGATAGACTCCTACGAGCAGTACTTC. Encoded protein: CASSAIDSYEQYF.

CDR3 region: CASRVPSDTEAFF. For the CDR3, the DNA is TGTGCCAGCCGAGTTCCTTCGGACACTGAAGCTTTCTTT. V is TRBV28 and J is TRBJ1-1; D not certain. CDR1 MDHEN and CDR2 SYDVKM come from the germline V gene. V was clipped by 8 bases and J by 3 bases, with 13 bases between them. The CDR3 spans 13 residues.

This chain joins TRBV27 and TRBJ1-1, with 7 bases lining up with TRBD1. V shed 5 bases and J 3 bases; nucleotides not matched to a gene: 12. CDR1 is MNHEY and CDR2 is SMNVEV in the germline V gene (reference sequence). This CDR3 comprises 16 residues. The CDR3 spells CASSHNQGGGDTEAFF. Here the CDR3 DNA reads TGTGCCAGCAGTCACAATCAGGGGGGAGGTGACACTGAAGCTTTCTTT.

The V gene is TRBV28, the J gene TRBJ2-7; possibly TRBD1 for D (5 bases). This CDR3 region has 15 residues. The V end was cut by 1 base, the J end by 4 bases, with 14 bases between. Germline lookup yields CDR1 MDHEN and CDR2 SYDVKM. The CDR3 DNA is TGTGCCAGCAGTTTATTTACAGCCTCAGGGTACGAGCAGTACTTC. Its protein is CASSLFTASGYEQYF.

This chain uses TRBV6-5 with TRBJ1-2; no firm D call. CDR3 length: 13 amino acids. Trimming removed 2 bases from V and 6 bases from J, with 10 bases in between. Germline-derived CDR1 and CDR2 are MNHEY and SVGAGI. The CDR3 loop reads CASSYGTQNGYTF. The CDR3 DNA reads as TGTGCCAGCAGTTACGGCACGCAAAATGGCTACACCTTC.

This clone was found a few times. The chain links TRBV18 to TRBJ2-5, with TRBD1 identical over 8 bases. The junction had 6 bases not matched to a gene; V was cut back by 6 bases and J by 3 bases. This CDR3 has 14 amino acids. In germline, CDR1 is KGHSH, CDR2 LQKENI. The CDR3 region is CASSPKDREETQYF. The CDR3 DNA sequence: TGTGCCAGCTCTCCCAAGGACAGGGAAGAGACCCAGTACTTC.

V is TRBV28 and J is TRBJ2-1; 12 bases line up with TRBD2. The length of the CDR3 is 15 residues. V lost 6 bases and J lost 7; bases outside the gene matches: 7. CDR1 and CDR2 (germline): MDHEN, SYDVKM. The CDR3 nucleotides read TGTGCCAGCAGCCCTTGGACTAGCGGGACAAATGAGCAGTTCTTC. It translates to CASSPWTSGTNEQFF.

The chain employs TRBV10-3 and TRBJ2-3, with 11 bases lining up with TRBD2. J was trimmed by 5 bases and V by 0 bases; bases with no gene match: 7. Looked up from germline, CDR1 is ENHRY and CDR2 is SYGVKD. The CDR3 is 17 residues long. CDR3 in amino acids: CAISESKLAGAGDTQYF. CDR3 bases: TGTGCCATCAGTGAGTCGAAACTAGCGGGAGCCGGAGATACGCAGTATTTT.

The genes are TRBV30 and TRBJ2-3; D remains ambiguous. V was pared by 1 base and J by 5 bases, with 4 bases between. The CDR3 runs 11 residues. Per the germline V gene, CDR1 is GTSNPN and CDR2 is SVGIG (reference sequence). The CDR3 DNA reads TGTGCCTGGAGTGGAGGAGATACGCAGTATTTT. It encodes CAWSGGDTQYF.

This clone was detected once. The CDR3 DNA is TGTGCCAGCAGTCCCCCCGGACTAGCGGGAGTCGATGAGCAGTTCTTC. Amino acids: CASSPPGLAGVDEQFF. This chain links TRBV28 with TRBJ2-1; 13 nucleotides match TRBD2. CDR1 is MDHEN and CDR2 is SYDVKM in the germline V gene. Losses at the gene ends were 5 bases for V and 8 bases for J; bases not matched to a gene: 9. CDR3 length: 16 residues.

The CDR3 DNA sequence: TGTGCCAGCAGTGTAGAACAGACGAACACTGAAGCTTTCTTT. Protein sequence: CASSVEQTNTEAFF. The chain employs TRBV2 and TRBJ1-1; D remains ambiguous. This CDR3 contains 14 residues. Germline CDR1 reads SNHLY; CDR2 reads FYNNEI. The V end was cut by 4 bases, the J end by 1 base, with 10 bases between.

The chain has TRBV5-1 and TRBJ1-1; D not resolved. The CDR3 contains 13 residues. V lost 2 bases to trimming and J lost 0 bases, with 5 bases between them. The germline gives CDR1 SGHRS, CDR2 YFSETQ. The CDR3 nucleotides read TGCGCCAGCAGCTTCAGTGTGAACACTGAAGCTTTCTTT. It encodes CASSFSVNTEAFF.